One and the same sample provided the 20 T cell receptor beta chains below, sequenced in a study of long-term antiretroviral therapy in people with HIV. This was the immunoSEQ v3.0 assay at survey level. TCRdb keeps only in-frame clones here, not all; method: immunoSEQ multiplex PCR. The sample yields approximately 35,000 clones, about four fifths seen once. This specimen consisted of unsorted PBMCs, obtained 1.9 years after starting antiretroviral therapy. These receptors all come from a man aged 18 to 35 with HIV.

This rearrangement joins TRBV5-4 to TRBJ2-6; D is tentatively TRBD1 or TRBD2 (5 bases each). Germline lookup yields CDR1 SGHNT and CDR2 YYREEE (reference sequence). This CDR3 region has 17 residues. The V gene lost 1 base and the J gene lost 4 bases, with 15 bases spanning the gap. The CDR3 protein is CASSLKKRGTGANVLTF. CDR3 nucleotide sequence: TGTGCCAGCAGCTTGAAAAAGAGGGGTACCGGGGCCAACGTCCTGACTTTC.

This chain links TRBV2 with TRBJ2-7, with a weak D call TRBD2 (6 bases). V lost 2 bases to trimming and J lost 2 bases, with 16 bases between them. Germline lookup yields CDR1 SNHLY and CDR2 FYNNEI. This CDR3 contains 16 residues. The CDR3 sequence is CASSEPLGGLAYEQYF. The CDR3 DNA reads as TGTGCCAGCAGTGAACCCTTAGGAGGGCTGGCCTACGAGCAGTACTTC. Full variable domain (outside the CDR3, taken from reference TRBV2 and TRBJ2-7): EPEVTQTPSHQVTQMGQEVILRCVPISNHLYFYWYRQILGQKVEFLVSFYNNEISEKSEIFDDQFSVERPDGSNFTLKIRSTKLEDSAMYFCASSEPLGGLAYEQYFGPGTRLTVT.

A few counts support this clone. CDR3 nucleotides: TGTGCCAGCAGAAATACAGGTACCGGGGAGCTGTTTTTT. Amino acid sequence: CASRNTGTGELFF. The chain has TRBV28 and TRBJ2-2, with D maybe TRBD1 (5 bases). Germline V gene sequence: CDR1 MDHEN, CDR2 SYDVKM. Trimming left V 6 bases short and J 5 bases short, with 10 bases between. This CDR3 is built from 13 residues. Supplemented by reference TRBV28 and TRBJ2-2, the full variable domain reads DVKVTQSSRYLVKRTGEKVFLECVQDMDHENMFWYRQDPGLGLRLIYFSYDVKMKEKGDIPEGYSVSREKKERFSLILESASTNQTSMYLCASRNTGTGELFFGEGSRLTVL.

The V call is TRBV6-5, the J call TRBJ1-1; D is ambiguous. The V and J ends lost 0 bases and 1 base respectively, with 6 bases between them. The CDR3 contains 14 residues. The germline V gene has CDR1 MNHEY and CDR2 SVGAGI. The CDR3 DNA follows: TGTGCCAGCAGTTACTCTGAGGGGAACACTGAAGCTTTCTTT. Protein sequence: CASSYSEGNTEAFF.

This clone has a handful of counts. In DNA form, the CDR3 reads TGTGCCAGCAGCCAAGATTGGGCGGGGGGGTTGGAGACCCAGTACTTC. Its protein product is CASSQDWAGGLETQYF. The chain has TRBV4-2 and TRBJ2-5, with 9 bases that match TRBD2. The germline V gene encodes CDR1 LGHNA and CDR2 YNFKEQ. Unmatched junction bases numbered 7, after V lost 0 bases and J lost 5 bases. This CDR3 has 16 residues.

This clone has just one count. The chain is built from TRBV27 and TRBJ1-5; TRBD1 matches 8 bases. V was clipped by 3 bases and J by 3 bases; unmatched bases: 1. Germline assignment: CDR1 MNHEY and CDR2 SMNVEV (reference sequence). The CDR3 totals 14 residues. The DNA for the CDR3 is TGTGCCAGCAGTTTGGGACAGGCCAATCAGCCCCAGCATTTT. Translating gives CASSLGQANQPQHF.

A single count supports this clone. In DNA, the CDR3 is TGTGCCAGCAGTCTCAGGGGAGGACCAGGCAACTATGGCTACACCTTC. Protein sequence: CASSLRGGPGNYGYTF. This chain joins TRBV6-6 and TRBJ1-2, with TRBD1 as a possible D gene (6 bases). This CDR3 contains 16 residues. From germline, CDR1 is MNHNY and CDR2 SVGAGI (reference sequence). Between the trimmed V and J ends, which lost 5 bases and 2 bases, there was a span of 18 bases.

This rearrangement joins TRBV19 to TRBJ2-5, with D unclear. The germline gives CDR1 LNHDA, CDR2 SQIVND (reference sequence). The CDR3 is 13 residues long. V was pared by 1 base and J by 2 bases, with 5 bases between. DNA of the CDR3: TGTGCCAGTAGTATAGCACAGCAAGAGACCCAGTACTTC. It translates to CASSIAQQETQYF.

The chain joins TRBV7-9 to TRBJ1-1, with a tentative D call TRBD1 (6 bases). Germline V CDR1 and CDR2: SEHNR, FQNEAQ (reference sequence). The V end was cut by 5 bases, the J end by 0 bases, with 19 bases between. The CDR3 contains 17 residues. CDR3 in DNA: TGTGCCAGCAGCCCCACAGGGTCTGAGTTCATGAACACTGAAGCTTTCTTT. It specifies CASSPTGSEFMNTEAFF.

V usage is TRBV25-1 and J usage is TRBJ2-7, with D possibly being TRBD2 (6 bases). This CDR3 has 14 amino acids. V was pared by 1 base and J by 0 bases, with 7 bases between. Germline assignment: CDR1 MGHDK and CDR2 SYGVNS. CDR3 nucleotide sequence: TGTGCCAGCAGTGAATGGGGAGGCTCCTACGAGCAGTACTTC. Protein: CASSEWGGSYEQYF.

This clone was counted between two and nine times. The V call is TRBV30, the J call TRBJ2-7; possibly TRBD1 for D (6 bases). The V end was cut by 5 bases, the J end by 3 bases, with 8 bases between. The germline CDR1 and CDR2 sequences are GTSNPN and SVGIG (reference sequence). CDR3 length: 11 residues. The CDR3 protein is CAWATGYEQYF. In DNA, the CDR3 is TGTGCCTGGGCGACAGGCTACGAGCAGTACTTC.

The V and J genes are TRBV12-2 and TRBJ2-2; the table's D call TRBD2 went unverified against the DNA. TRBV12-2 is a known pseudogene. This CDR3 region has 15 residues. CDR3 loop: CASRIEGLVTGELFF. The CDR3 DNA reads TGTGCAAGTCGCATAGAGGGACTAGTCACCGGGGAGCTGTTTTTT.

The chain links TRBV2 to TRBJ1-1; 8 positions match TRBD1. This CDR3 comprises 14 residues. Trimming took 2 bases from V and 3 from J; bases not matched to a gene: 2. Looked up from germline, CDR1 is SNHLY and CDR2 is FYNNEI. The CDR3 DNA sequence: TGTGCCAGCAGTGAACAGGGGGCGGACACTGAAGCTTTCTTT. Translating gives CASSEQGADTEAFF.

The chain uses TRBV7-9 and TRBJ2-7; 7 bases match TRBD1. Unmatched junction bases numbered 6, after V lost 4 bases and J lost 3 bases. The CDR3 runs to 14 residues. Germline loops: CDR1 SEHNR, CDR2 FQNEAQ (reference sequence). In nucleotides, the CDR3 is TGTGCCAGCAGCTCCCGGGACAGCGACTACGAGCAGTACTTC. Its translation: CASSSRDSDYEQYF.

The chain is built from TRBV14 and TRBJ2-3, with D unclear. Germline V gene lookup returns CDR1 SGHDN and CDR2 FVKESK. The length of the CDR3 is 15 residues. The V end was cut by 0 bases, the J end by 2 bases, with 9 bases between. CDR3 loop: CASSQERAATDTQYF. The DNA for the CDR3 is TGTGCCAGCAGCCAAGAAAGGGCGGCCACAGATACGCAGTATTTT.

This chain connects TRBV19 to TRBJ2-3; D gene ambiguous. The CDR3 covers 13 residues. Germline lookup yields CDR1 LNHDA and CDR2 SQIVND (reference sequence). Trimming took 3 bases from V and 6 from J, leaving 10 bases between them. The CDR3 here is CASSMRSQDTQYF. In nucleotides, the CDR3 is TGTGCCAGTAGTATGAGGTCCCAGGATACGCAGTATTTT. Full variable domain (outside the CDR3, taken from reference TRBV19 and TRBJ2-3): DGGITQSPKYLFRKEGQNVTLSCEQNLNHDAMYWYRQDPGQGLRLIYYSQIVNDFQKGDIAEGYSVSREKKESFPLTVTSAQKNPTAFYLCASSMRSQDTQYFGPGTRLTVL.

This chain joins TRBV2 and TRBJ1-3, with 7 bases fitting TRBD1. With 2 bases clipped from V and 2 bases from J, the junction kept 0 bases outside the gene matches. CDR1 and CDR2 from the germline V gene are SNHLY and FYNNEI. The CDR3 extends over 14 amino acids. CDR3 region: CASSEQGAGNTIYF. DNA for the CDR3: TGTGCCAGCAGTGAACAGGGGGCTGGAAACACCATATATTTT. Variable domain in full (rest from reference TRBV2 and TRBJ1-3): EPEVTQTPSHQVTQMGQEVILRCVPISNHLYFYWYRQILGQKVEFLVSFYNNEISEKSEIFDDQFSVERPDGSNFTLKIRSTKLEDSAMYFCASSEQGAGNTIYFGEGSWLTVV.

The chain is built from TRBV5-4 and TRBJ1-1; no clear D gene. CDR3 length: 14 amino acids. The V gene's germline CDR1 is SGHNT and CDR2 YYREEE (reference sequence). With 1 base removed from V and 4 bases from J, the gap between germline ends came to 11 bases. The CDR3 loop reads CASSLRRGSTEAFF. CDR3 in DNA: TGTGCCAGCAGCTTGCGAAGAGGGAGCACTGAAGCTTTCTTT.

The rearrangement joins TRBV11-3 to TRBJ2-5, with TRBD2 identical over 13 bases. The CDR3 is 15 residues long. V lost 4 bases to trimming and J lost 6 bases; unmatched junction nucleotides: 5. The germline V gene encodes CDR1 SGHNT and CDR2 YENEEA. CDR3 coding DNA: TGTGCCAGCAGCTCCGGGACTAGCGGGGCTCAGACCCAGTACTTC. Amino acids: CASSSGTSGAQTQYF.

This clone was counted a few times. The gene calls are TRBV7-9 and TRBJ1-2; D call uncertain. Trimming removed 5 bases at V and 0 bases at J, with 22 bases between. This CDR3 comprises 18 residues. CDR1 SEHNR and CDR2 FQNEAQ come from the germline V gene (reference sequence). In DNA, the CDR3 is TGTGCCAGCAGCCCTCCGAGGGCAGACCCCCTAGCTAACTATGGCTACACCTTC. Translated, it gives CASSPPRADPLANYGYTF. Looking up the rest from reference TRBV7-9 and TRBJ1-2 gives the full variable domain: DTGVSQNPRHKITKRGQNVTFRCDPISEHNRLYWYRQTLGQGPEFLTYFQNEAQLEKSRLLSDRFSAERPKGSFSTLEIQRTEQGDSAMYLCASSPPRADPLANYGYTFGSGTRLTVV.